The 21 T cell receptor beta chains listed next were all sequenced from one sample in a study of CD8 T cells in ankylosing spondylitis. TCRdb called the 5' RACE reads again in MiXCR, with one record for every CDR3 protein. Seen here are roughly 130,000 distinct CDR3 sequences, roughly an eighth observed once, and the top ten hold 2.5% to 3%. Sequences were obtained from blood, either unsorted or a sorted T cell fraction (not recorded which). These TCRs come from a female donor with ankylosing spondylitis or in good health (not recorded which).

The sample holds many counts of this clonotype. This chain uses TRBV7-2 with TRBJ2-5; D unclear. CDR1 is SGHTA and CDR2 is FQGNSA in the germline V gene. The CDR3 totals 15 residues. With 5 bases removed from V and 4 bases from J, the gap between germline ends came to 17 bases. The CDR3 sequence is CASSQAGRSAETQYF. The CDR3 DNA follows: TGTGCCAGCAGCCAGGCTGGTCGTAGTGCAGAGACCCAGTACTTC.

This chain connects TRBV5-1 to TRBJ2-3, with D perhaps TRBD2 (5 bases). The germline V and J ends were trimmed by 6 bases and 6 bases, with 8 bases remaining between them. Per the germline V gene, CDR1 is SGHRS and CDR2 is YFSETQ. CDR3 length: 11 amino acids. In DNA form, the CDR3 reads TGCGCCAGCACCTGGGAGGATACGCAGTATTTT. Protein: CASTWEDTQYF.

Notes on this clonotype: This may come from a read error, since a much larger clone is one base off. This chain connects TRBV20-1 to TRBJ2-1; D assignment may be TRBD1 or TRBD2 (5 bases each). Germline V gives CDR1 DFQATT, CDR2 SNEGSKA (reference sequence). This CDR3 contains 12 residues. The CDR3 nucleotides are TGCACTGCAAGGGACGAGATCAATGAGCAGTTCTTC. It translates to CTARDEINEQFF.

The chain couples TRBV7-2 to TRBJ2-2; unclear D gene. The germline gives CDR1 SGHTA, CDR2 FQGNSA. The CDR3 is made up of 11 amino acids. Trimming stripped 5 bases from V and 8 bases from J, with 6 bases between. The CDR3 loop reads CASSHAGELFF. CDR3 coding DNA: TGTGCCAGCAGCCACGCTGGGGAGCTGTTTTTT.

V and J are TRBV12-3 or TRBV12-4 and TRBJ1-1, with 9 bases matching TRBD1. This CDR3 has 15 amino acids. The V and J ends lost 6 bases and 1 base, in that order; junction bases with no gene match: 6. CDR3 protein: CASRTGQGSNTEAFF. DNA for the CDR3: TGTGCCAGCAGGACGGGACAGGGATCGAACACTGAAGCTTTCTTT.

This clonotype was detected only a few times. The chain uses TRBV7-2 and TRBJ2-5, with D unclear. V lost 2 bases and J lost 1, with 8 bases in between. From germline, CDR1 is SGHTA and CDR2 FQGNSA. The CDR3 runs to 14 residues. This CDR3 reads CASSLYFLQETQYF. The CDR3 DNA follows: TGTGCCAGCAGCTTATACTTCCTCCAAGAGACCCAGTACTTC. The full variable domain, completed using reference TRBV7-2 and TRBJ2-5, is GAGVSQSPSNKVTEKGKDVELRCDPISGHTALYWYRQSLGQGLEFLIYFQGNSAPDKSGLPSDRFSAERTGGSVSTLTIQRTQQEDSAVYLCASSLYFLQETQYFGPGTRLLVL.

The chain uses TRBV6-1 and TRBJ1-1, with D maybe TRBD1 (6 bases). Looked up from germline, CDR1 is MNHNS and CDR2 is SASEGT. CDR3 size: 15 residues. Trimming pared 7 bases from V and 1 base from J, leaving 16 bases between. CDR3: CASNKGGGWNTEAFF. The CDR3 nucleotides are TGTGCCAGCAATAAGGGGGGAGGGTGGAACACTGAAGCTTTCTTT.

The chain combines TRBV7-9 with TRBJ1-2; no definite D call. Trimming cost V 1 base and J 8 bases, with 11 bases left between them. CDR1 and CDR2 (germline): SEHNR, FQNEAQ (reference sequence). The CDR3 runs 13 residues. Written as DNA, the CDR3 is TGTGCCAGCAGCTTAGAAACACGGAACGGCTACACCTTC. Translating gives CASSLETRNGYTF.

This clonotype was observed a few times. CDR3 DNA: TGCGCCAGCAGCACTCCCCCGGACAGGGCGAGCACAGATACGCAGTATTTT. Amino acid sequence: CASSTPPDRASTDTQYF. V and J are TRBV5-1 and TRBJ2-3; TRBD1 aligns across 8 bases. This CDR3 comprises 17 residues. Trimming removed 4 bases from V and 0 bases from J; junction bases left unmatched: 10. CDR1 and CDR2 from the germline V gene are SGHRS and YFSETQ.

This chain uses TRBV5-1 with TRBJ2-2; D might be TRBD2 (6 bases). In germline, CDR1 is SGHRS, CDR2 YFSETQ. Trimming removed 7 bases at V and 0 bases at J, with 10 bases between. The CDR3 covers 14 residues. CDR3 sequence (DNA): TGCGCCAGCGGGTCTAGCGCGAACACCGGGGAGCTGTTTTTT. It yields the protein CASGSSANTGELFF. Complete variable domain (other parts from reference TRBV5-1 and TRBJ2-2): KAGVTQTPRYLIKTRGQQVTLSCSPISGHRSVSWYQQTPGQGLQFLFEYFSETQRNKGNFPGRFSGRQFSNSRSEMNVSTLELGDSALYLCASGSSANTGELFFGEGSRLTVL.

This clonotype was detected many times. CDR3 protein: CASSLAGDEQYF. The CDR3 nucleotides read TGTGCCAGCAGTTTAGCGGGGGACGAGCAGTACTTC. V usage is TRBV12-3 or TRBV12-4 and J usage is TRBJ2-7, with D possibly called TRBD1 or TRBD2 (5 bases each). Deletions cut 0 bases from V and 5 bases from J, with 5 bases between. The CDR3 has 12 amino acids.

In its sample, this clonotype was seen a few times. V gene TRBV20-1 combines with J gene TRBJ2-3, with D uncertain. CDR3 length: 15 residues. Per the germline V gene, CDR1 is DFQATT and CDR2 is SNEGSKA (reference sequence). V lost 6 bases and J 3 bases, leaving 19 bases between the germline ends. The CDR3 region is CSATSIGTGTDTQYF. In DNA form, the CDR3 reads TGCAGTGCGACCTCCATCGGCACCGGGACAGATACGCAGTATTTT.

V gene TRBV20-1 combines with J gene TRBJ1-2; 12 bases match TRBD1. CDR1 and CDR2 (germline): DFQATT, SNEGSKA (reference sequence). The CDR3 has 16 amino acids. Trimming cost V 3 bases and J 8 bases; bases outside gene matches: 13. The CDR3 DNA is TGCAGTGCTAGTTCTGTCCGGGGACAGGGGGCAAGGGGCTACACCTTC. As protein: CSASSVRGQGARGYTF.

In its sample, this clonotype was seen a few times. This CDR3 is CSARESGTGANQPQHF. The DNA for the CDR3 is TGCAGTGCTAGAGAGTCCGGGACAGGGGCCAATCAGCCCCAGCATTTT. The chain has TRBV20-1 and TRBJ1-5; 10 bases match TRBD1. Looked up from germline, CDR1 is DFQATT and CDR2 is SNEGSKA (reference sequence). V trimming: 0 bases; J trimming: 3 bases; junction bases outside the gene matches: 5. The CDR3 covers 16 residues.

This clonotype has a handful of counts. The rearrangement uses TRBV14 and TRBJ2-1; TRBD1 agrees at 8 bases. CDR1 is SGHDN, CDR2 FVKESK, per germline. The CDR3 runs to 13 residues. The trim removed 1 base at V and 8 bases at J, leaving 1 base unmatched. The CDR3 sequence is CASSQVQGDEQFF. CDR3 nucleotide sequence: TGTGCCAGCAGCCAAGTACAGGGGGATGAGCAGTTCTTC.

This clonotype has at least ten counts. J is TRBJ2-2 and V is TRBV7-9; 7 bases are shared with TRBD2. The CDR3 spans 15 residues. V gave up 4 bases and J gave up 2 bases; unmatched junction bases: 4. Per germline, CDR1 SEHNR and CDR2 FQNEAQ (reference sequence). CDR3 residues: CASSSRGENTGELFF. The CDR3 region has the DNA TGTGCCAGCAGCTCACGGGGGGAAAACACCGGGGAGCTGTTTTTT. The full variable domain, rest sourced from reference TRBV7-9 and TRBJ2-2, is DTGVSQNPRHKITKRGQNVTFRCDPISEHNRLYWYRQTLGQGPEFLTYFQNEAQLEKSRLLSDRFSAERPKGSFSTLEIQRTEQGDSAMYLCASSSRGENTGELFFGEGSRLTVL.

This clonotype was recorded at least ten times. Germline is not matched at one junction end, which may reflect a read error. The CDR3: CAIRESLDYEQYF. For the CDR3, the DNA is TGTGCCATCAGGGAGTCACTGGACTACGAGCAGTACTTC. This sequence joins TRBV10-3 and TRBJ2-7; D ambiguous. CDR1 and CDR2 (germline): ENHRY, SYGVKD. There are 13 residues in the CDR3.

In this sample, this clonotype turned up a few times. The chain is built from TRBV5-1 and TRBJ2-1; 11 bases align to TRBD2. The CDR3 has 15 amino acids. From germline, CDR1 is SGHRS and CDR2 YFSETQ. V was clipped by 2 bases and J by 4 bases; unmatched bases: 2. The DNA for the CDR3 is TGCGCCAGCAGCTTACTAGCGGGGGTATACAATGAGCAGTTCTTC. Its translation is CASSLLAGVYNEQFF.

This clonotype came up a few times. The V and J genes are TRBV25-1 and TRBJ1-2; 8 nucleotides line up with TRBD1. Germline assignment: CDR1 MGHDK and CDR2 SYGVNS. V shed 3 bases and J 7 bases; nucleotides not matched to a gene: 4. The CDR3 totals 13 residues. Here the CDR3 reads CASSDQGALGYTF. CDR3 bases: TGTGCCAGCAGTGATCAGGGGGCGCTTGGCTACACCTTC.

This clonotype has more than one count but fewer than ten. This chain connects TRBV21-1 to TRBJ2-3; TRBD1 was called by the table and not checked on the DNA. TRBV21-1 is described as a pseudogene. The CDR3 is made up of 16 amino acids. The CDR3 nucleotides are TGTGCCAGCAACCCCAGCTGGACAGGGGTAACAGATACGCAGTATTTT. Residues: CASNPSWTGVTDTQYF.

A remark on this clonotype: Since a much larger clone is just one base distant, this may be a read error. The chain joins TRBV12-3 or TRBV12-4 to TRBJ1-5; TRBD1 matches at 7 bases. V was clipped by 3 bases and J by 5 bases; unmatched bases: 7. This CDR3 is 15 amino acids long. As DNA, the CDR3 is TGTGCCAGCAGTTTGGCCCACAGGGGCGATCAGCCCCAGCATTTT. Protein: CASSLAHRGDQPQHF.